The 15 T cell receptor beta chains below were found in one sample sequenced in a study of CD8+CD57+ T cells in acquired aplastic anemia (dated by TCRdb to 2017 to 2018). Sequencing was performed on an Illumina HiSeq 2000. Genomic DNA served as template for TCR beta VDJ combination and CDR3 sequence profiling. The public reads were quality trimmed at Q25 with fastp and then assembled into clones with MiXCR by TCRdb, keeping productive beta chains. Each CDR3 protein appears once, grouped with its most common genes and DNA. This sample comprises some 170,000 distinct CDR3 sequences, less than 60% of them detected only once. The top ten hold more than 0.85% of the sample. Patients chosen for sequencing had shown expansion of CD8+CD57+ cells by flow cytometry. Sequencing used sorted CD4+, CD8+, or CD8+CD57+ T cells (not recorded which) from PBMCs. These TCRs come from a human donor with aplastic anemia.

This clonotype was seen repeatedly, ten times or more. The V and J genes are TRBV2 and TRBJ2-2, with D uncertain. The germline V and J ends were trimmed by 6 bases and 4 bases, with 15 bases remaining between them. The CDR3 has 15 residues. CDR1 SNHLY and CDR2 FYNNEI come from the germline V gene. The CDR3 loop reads CASSHPLRSTGELFF. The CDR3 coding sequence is TGTGCCAGCAGCCACCCCTTGCGTTCCACCGGGGAGCTGTTTTTT.

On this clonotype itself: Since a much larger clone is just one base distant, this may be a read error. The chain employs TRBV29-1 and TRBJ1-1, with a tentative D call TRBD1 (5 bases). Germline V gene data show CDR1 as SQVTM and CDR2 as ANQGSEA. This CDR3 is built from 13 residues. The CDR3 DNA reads TGCAGCGTTGCGAGGGGCGTGAACACTGAAGCTTCCTTT. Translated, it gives CSVARGVNTEASF.

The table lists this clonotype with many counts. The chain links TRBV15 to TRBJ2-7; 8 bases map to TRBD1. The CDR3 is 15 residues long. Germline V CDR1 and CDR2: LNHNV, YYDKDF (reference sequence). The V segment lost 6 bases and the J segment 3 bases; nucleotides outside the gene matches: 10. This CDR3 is CATSSNRGTRYEQYF. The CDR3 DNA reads TGTGCCACCAGTTCGAACAGGGGGACCCGCTACGAGCAGTACTTC.

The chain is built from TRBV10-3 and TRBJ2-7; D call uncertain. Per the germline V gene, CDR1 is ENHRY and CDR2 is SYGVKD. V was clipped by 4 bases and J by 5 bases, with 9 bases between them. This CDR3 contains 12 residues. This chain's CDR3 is CAISGDYHEQYF. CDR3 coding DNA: TGTGCCATCAGTGGCGATTACCACGAGCAGTACTTC.

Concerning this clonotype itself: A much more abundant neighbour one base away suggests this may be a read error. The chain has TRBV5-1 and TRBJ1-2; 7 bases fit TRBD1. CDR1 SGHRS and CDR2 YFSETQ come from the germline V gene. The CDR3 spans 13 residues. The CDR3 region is CTSSLTGERGYTF. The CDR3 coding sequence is TGCACCAGCAGCTTAACAGGGGAACGGGGCTACACCTTC.

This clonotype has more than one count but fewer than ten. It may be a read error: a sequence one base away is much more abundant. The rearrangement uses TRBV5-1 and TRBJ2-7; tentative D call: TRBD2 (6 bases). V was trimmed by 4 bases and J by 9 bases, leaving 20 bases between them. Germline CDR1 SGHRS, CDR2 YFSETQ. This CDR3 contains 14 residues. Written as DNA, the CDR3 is TGCGCCAGCAGCCCCGGGACCCAAGCCGGGGGGCAGTACTTC. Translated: CASSPGTQAGGQYF.

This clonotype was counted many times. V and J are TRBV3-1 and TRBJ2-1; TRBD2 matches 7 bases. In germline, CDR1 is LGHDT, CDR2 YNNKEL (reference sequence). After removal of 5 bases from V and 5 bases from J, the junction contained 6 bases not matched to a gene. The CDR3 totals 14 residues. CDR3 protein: CASSAELANNEQFF. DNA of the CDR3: TGTGCCAGCAGCGCGGAACTAGCGAACAATGAGCAGTTCTTC.

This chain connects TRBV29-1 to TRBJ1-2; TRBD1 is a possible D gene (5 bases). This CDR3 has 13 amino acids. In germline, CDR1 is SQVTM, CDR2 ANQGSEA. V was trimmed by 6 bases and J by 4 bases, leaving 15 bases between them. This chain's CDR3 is CSVSEGTGYGYTF. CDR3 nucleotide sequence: TGCAGCGTATCCGAGGGTACAGGCTATGGCTACACCTTC.

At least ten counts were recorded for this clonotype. In DNA, the CDR3 is TGCAGCGTTGGAATTGGGACTGGAAACACCATATATTTT. Its translation is CSVGIGTGNTIYF. The rearrangement links TRBV29-1 to TRBJ1-3; D call uncertain. The CDR3 loop spans 13 amino acids. The V gene's germline CDR1 is SQVTM and CDR2 ANQGSEA. Trimming stripped 4 bases from V and 2 bases from J, with 9 bases between. The complete variable domain, with remaining parts taken from reference TRBV29-1 and TRBJ1-3, reads SAVISQKPSRDICQRGTSLTIQCQVDSQVTMMFWYRQQPGQSLTLIATANQGSEATYESGFVIDKFPISRPNLTFSTLTVSNMSPEDSSIYLCSVGIGTGNTIYFGEGSWLTVV.

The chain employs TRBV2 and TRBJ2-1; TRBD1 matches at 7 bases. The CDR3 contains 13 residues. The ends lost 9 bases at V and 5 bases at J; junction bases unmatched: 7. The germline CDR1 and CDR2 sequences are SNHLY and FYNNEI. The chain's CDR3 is CASEGTDHNEQFF. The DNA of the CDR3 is TGTGCCAGTGAGGGGACAGACCACAATGAGCAGTTCTTC.

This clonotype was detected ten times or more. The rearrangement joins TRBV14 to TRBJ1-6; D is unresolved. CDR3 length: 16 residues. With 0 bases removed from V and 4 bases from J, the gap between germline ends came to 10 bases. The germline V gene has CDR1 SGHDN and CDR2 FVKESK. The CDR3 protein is CASSQDGWPYNSPLHF. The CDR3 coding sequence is TGTGCCAGCAGCCAAGATGGATGGCCGTATAATTCACCCCTCCACTTT. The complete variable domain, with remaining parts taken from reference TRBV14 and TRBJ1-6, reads EAGVTQFPSHSVIEKGQTVTLRCDPISGHDNLYWYRRVMGKEIKFLLHFVKESKQDESGMPNNRFLAERTGGTYSTLKVQPAELEDSGVYFCASSQDGWPYNSPLHFGNGTRLTVT.

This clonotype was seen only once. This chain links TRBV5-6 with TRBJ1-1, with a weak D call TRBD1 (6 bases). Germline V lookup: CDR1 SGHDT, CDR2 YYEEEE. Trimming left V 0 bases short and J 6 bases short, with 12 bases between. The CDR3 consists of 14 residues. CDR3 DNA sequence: TGTGCCAGCAGCTTGGCAATACAGGGCGCTGAAGCTTTCTTT. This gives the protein CASSLAIQGAEAFF.

The chain's CDR3 is CASNFGSGNNEQFF. CDR3 in DNA: TGTGCCAGCAACTTTGGTAGCGGAAACAATGAGCAGTTCTTC. The chain is built from TRBV2 and TRBJ2-1; TRBD2 might be the D (6 bases). Per the germline V gene, CDR1 is SNHLY and CDR2 is FYNNEI. The V end was cut by 7 bases, the J end by 5 bases, with 15 bases between. CDR3 length: 14 residues.

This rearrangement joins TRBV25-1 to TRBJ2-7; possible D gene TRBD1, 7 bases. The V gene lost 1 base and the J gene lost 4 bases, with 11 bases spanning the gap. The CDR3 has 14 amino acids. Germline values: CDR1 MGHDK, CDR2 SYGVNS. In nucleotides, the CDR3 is TGTGCCAGCAGTGAATCCAGGGGGGAGTACGAGCAGTACTTC. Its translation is CASSESRGEYEQYF.

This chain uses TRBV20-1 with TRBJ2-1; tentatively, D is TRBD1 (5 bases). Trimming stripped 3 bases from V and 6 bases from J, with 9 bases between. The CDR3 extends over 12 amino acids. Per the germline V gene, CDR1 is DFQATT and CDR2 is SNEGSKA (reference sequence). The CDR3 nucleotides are TGCAGTGCTAGTCTCAGGGTCAATGAGCAGTTCTTC. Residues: CSASLRVNEQFF.